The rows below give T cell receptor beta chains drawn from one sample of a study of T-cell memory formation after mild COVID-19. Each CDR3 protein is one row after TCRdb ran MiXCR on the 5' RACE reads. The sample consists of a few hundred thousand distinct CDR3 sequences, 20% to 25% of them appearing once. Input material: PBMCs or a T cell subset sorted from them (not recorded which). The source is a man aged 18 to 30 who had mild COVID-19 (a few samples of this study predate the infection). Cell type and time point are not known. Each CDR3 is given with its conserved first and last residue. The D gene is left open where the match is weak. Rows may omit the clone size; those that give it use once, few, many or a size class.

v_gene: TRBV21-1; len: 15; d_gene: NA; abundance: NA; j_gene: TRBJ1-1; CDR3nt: TGTGCCAGCAGCAAATCCGAGGGGGGGGTCACTGAAGCTTTCTTT; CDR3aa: CASSKSEGGVTEAFF
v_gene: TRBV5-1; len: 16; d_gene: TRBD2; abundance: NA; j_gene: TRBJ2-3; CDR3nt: TGCGCCAGCAGCTTTAGCGGGGGGTTCCGCACAGATACGCAGTATTTT; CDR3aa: CASSFSGGFRTDTQYF
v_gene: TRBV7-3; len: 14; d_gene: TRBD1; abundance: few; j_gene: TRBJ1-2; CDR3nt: TGTGCCAGCAGCTTGGGGACAGGGGATAATGGCTACACCTTC; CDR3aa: CASSLGTGDNGYTF
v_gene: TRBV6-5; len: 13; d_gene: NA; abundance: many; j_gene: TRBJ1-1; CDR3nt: TGTGCCAGCAGTTATGGTGAGAACACTGAAGCTTTCTTT; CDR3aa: CASSYGENTEAFF
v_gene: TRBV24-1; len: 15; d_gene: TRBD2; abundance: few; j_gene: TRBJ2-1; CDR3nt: TGTGCCACCAGTGATTCTCGTTGGGGGGGTAATGAGCAGTTCTTC; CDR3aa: CATSDSRWGGNEQFF
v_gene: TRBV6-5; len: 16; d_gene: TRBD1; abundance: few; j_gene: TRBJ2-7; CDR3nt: TGTGCCAGCAGCTCGACTGGGACAGGGAGTTGGTACGAGCAGTACTTC; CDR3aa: CASSSTGTGSWYEQYF
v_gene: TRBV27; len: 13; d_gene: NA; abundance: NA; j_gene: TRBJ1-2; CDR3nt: TGTGCCAGCAGGATCGGGCCCGGCTCTGGCTACACCTTC; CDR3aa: CASRIGPGSGYTF
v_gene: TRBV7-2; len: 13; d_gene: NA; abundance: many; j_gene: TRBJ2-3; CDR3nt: TGTGCCAGCAGCTTAAGCCGGCAAGATACGCAGTATTTT; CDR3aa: CASSLSRQDTQYF
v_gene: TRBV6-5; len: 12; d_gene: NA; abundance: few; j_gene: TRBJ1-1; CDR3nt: TGTGCCAGCGGATCTACGAATACTGAAGCTTTCTTT; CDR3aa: CASGSTNTEAFF
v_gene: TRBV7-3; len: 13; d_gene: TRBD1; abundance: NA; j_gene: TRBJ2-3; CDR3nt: TGTGCCAGCAGCTTAAAGGGGGCGAATACGCAGTATTTT; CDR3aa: CASSLKGANTQYF
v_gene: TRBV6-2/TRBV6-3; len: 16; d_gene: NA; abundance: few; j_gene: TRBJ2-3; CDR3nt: TGTGCCAGCAGTTACGGAGGAACTAGCAGCACAGATACGCAGTATTTT; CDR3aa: CASSYGGTSSTDTQYF
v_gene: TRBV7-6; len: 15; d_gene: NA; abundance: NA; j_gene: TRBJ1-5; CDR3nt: TGTGCCAGCAGCTTAGTATCAGGGTCGGGGCAGCCCCAGCATTTT; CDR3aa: CASSLVSGSGQPQHF
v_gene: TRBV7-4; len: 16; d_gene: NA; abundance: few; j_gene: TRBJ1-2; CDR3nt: TGTGCCAGCACCCCCGGCCCGGGGGGGCAAAACTATGGCTACACCTTC; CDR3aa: CASTPGPGGQNYGYTF
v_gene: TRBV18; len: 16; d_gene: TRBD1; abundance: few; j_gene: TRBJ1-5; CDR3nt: TGTGCCAGCTCAAACATACAGGGGTATAGCAATCAGCCCCAGCATTTT; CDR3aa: CASSNIQGYSNQPQHF
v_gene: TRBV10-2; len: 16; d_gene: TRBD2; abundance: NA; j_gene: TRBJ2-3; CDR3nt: TGCGCCAGCAGTGAGGGTTGGCGGGGGGCTGGAGATACGCAGTATTTT; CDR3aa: CASSEGWRGAGDTQYF
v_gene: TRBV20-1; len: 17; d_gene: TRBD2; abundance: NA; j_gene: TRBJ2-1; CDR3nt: TGCAGTGCTAGAGATCCCTGGCTAGCGGGGGAAGAAAATGAGCAGTTCTTC; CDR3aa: CSARDPWLAGEENEQFF
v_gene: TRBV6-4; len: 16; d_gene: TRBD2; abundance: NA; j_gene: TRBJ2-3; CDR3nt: TGTGCCAGCAGCATGGCGGGGGGCACAGGCACAGATACGCAGTATTTT; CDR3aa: CASSMAGGTGTDTQYF
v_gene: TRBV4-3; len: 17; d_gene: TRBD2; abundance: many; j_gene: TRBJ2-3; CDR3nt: TGCGCCAGCAGCCAAGAACTAGCGGGGGGCCCGACAGATACGCAGTATTTT; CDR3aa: CASSQELAGGPTDTQYF
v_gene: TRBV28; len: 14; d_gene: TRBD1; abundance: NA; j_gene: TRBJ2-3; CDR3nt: TGTGCCAGCAGTTCGGGACAGCACACAGATACGCAGTATTTT; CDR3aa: CASSSGQHTDTQYF
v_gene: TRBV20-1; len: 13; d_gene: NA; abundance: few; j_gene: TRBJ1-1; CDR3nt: TGCAGTGCGGGGGGGAGGTCGAACACTGAAGCTTTCTTT; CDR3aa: CSAGGRSNTEAFF
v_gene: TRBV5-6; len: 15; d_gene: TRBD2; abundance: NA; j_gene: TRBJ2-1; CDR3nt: TGTGCCAGCAGTTCTCGACTAGCGGGGGGGTATGAGCAGTTCTTC; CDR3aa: CASSSRLAGGYEQFF
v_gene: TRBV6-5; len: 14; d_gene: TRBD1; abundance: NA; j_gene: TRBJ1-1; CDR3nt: TGTGCCAGCGGTCGGGACAGGGGGTCCTCTGAAGCTTTCTTT; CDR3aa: CASGRDRGSSEAFF
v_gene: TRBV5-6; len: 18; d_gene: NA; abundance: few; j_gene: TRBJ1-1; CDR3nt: TGTGCCAGCAGCCTGCTTGGGGGGGGCTGGGGTGAGAACACTGAAGCTTTCTTT; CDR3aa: CASSLLGGGWGENTEAFF
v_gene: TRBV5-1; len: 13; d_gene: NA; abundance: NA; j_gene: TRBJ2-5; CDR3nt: TGCGCCAGCAGCCGTCTGTACCAAGAGACCCAGTACTTC; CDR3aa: CASSRLYQETQYF
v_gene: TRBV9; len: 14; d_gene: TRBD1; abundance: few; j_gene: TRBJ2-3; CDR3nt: TGTGCCAGCAGCGCGGGACAGAACCTTCATACGCAGTATTTT; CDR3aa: CASSAGQNLHTQYF
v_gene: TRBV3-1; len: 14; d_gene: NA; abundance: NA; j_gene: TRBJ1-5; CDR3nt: TGTGCCAGCAGCCAACCAGGATCCAATCAGCCCCAGCATTTT; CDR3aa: CASSQPGSNQPQHF
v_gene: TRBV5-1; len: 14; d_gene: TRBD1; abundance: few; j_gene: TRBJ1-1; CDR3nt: TGCGCCAGCAGCATAGGGACAGTTGTCGCTGAAGCTTTCTTT; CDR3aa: CASSIGTVVAEAFF
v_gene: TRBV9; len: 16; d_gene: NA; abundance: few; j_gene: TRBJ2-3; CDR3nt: TGTGCCAGCAGCGAAATAAGCCGGTGGAGCACAGATACGCAGTATTTT; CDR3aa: CASSEISRWSTDTQYF
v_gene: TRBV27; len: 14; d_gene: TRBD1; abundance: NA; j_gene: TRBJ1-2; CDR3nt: TGTGCCAGCAGTTACAGGGGAGCTAACTATGGCTACACCTTC; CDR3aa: CASSYRGANYGYTF
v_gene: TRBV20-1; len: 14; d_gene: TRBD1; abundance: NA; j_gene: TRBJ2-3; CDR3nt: TGCAGTGCTAAAAGACAGGGACGAACAGATACGCAGTATTTT; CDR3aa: CSAKRQGRTDTQYF
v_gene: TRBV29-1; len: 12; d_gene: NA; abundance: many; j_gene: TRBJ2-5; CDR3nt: TGCAGCGTTGTGCCAGGCCAAGAGACCCAGTACTTC; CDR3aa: CSVVPGQETQYF
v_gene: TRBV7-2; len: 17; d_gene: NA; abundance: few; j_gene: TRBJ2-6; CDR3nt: TGTGCCAGCAGCTTAGTTGGGATGCCCTCTGGGGCCAACGTCCTGACTTTC; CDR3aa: CASSLVGMPSGANVLTF
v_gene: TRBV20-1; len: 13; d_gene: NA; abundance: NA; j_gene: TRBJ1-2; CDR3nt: TGCACCGTCCCGGGGGCTCAGAACTATGGCTACACCTTC; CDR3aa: CTVPGAQNYGYTF
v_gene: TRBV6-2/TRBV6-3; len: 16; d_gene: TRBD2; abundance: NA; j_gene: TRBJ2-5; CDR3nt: TGTGCCAGCAGTTTCGCGCGGACTAGTCGTGAAGAGACCCAGTACTTC; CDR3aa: CASSFARTSREETQYF
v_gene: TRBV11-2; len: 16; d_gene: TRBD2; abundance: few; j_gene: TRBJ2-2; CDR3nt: TGTGCCAGCAGCCCGCTTGCGGGGGGCGGGACCGGGGAGCTGTTTTTT; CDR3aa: CASSPLAGGGTGELFF
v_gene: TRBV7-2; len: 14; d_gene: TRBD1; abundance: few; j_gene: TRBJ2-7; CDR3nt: TGTGCCAGCAGCTTGGACAGGGGGCCTGCCGAGCAGTACTTC; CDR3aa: CASSLDRGPAEQYF
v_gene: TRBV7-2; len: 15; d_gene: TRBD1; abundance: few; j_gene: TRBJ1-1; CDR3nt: TGTGCCAGCAGCGCACGACAGGGAGCCAACACTGAAGCTTTCTTT; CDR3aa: CASSARQGANTEAFF
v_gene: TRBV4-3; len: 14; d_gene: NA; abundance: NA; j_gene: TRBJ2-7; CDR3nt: TGCGCCAGCAGCCAACATCAGGGGGGCCACGAGCAGTACTTC; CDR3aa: CASSQHQGGHEQYF
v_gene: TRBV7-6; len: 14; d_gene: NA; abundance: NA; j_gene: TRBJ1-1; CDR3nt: TGTGCCAGCAGCTTGGGAGGCGGCTTAACTGAAGCTTTCTTT; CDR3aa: CASSLGGGLTEAFF
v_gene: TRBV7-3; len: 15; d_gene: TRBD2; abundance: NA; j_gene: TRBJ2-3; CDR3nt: TGTGCCAGCAGCCCTAGCGGCCCACGCACAGATACGCAGTATTTT; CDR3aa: CASSPSGPRTDTQYF
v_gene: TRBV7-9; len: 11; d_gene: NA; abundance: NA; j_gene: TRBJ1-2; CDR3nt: TGTGCCAGCAGCCCCGCCAGAGGAGGAACCTTC; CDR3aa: CASSPARGGTF
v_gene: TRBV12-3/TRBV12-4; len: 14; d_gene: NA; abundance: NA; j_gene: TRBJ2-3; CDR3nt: TGTGCCAGCAGTCACGGCGGGGGCACAGATACGCAGTATTTT; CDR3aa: CASSHGGGTDTQYF